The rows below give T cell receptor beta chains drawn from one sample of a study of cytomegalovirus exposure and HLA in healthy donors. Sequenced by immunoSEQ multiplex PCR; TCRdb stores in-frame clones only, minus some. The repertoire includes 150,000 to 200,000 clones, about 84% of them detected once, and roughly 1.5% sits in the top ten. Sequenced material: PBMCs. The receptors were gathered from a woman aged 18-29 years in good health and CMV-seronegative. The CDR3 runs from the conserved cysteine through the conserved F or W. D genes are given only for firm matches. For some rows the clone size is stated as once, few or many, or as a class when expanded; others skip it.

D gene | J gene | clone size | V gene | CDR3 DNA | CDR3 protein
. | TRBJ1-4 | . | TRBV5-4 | TGTGCCAGCAGCTTGGCCCCCCAGGGGTCGGATGAAAAACTGTTTTTT | CASSLAPQGSDEKLFF
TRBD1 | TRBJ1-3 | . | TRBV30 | TGTGCCTGGAGTGTACGGACATACAGGGGATTCGGAAACACCATATATTTT | CAWSVRTYRGFGNTIYF
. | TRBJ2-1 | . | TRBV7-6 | TGTGCCAGCAGCTCCAGGGGGGCGCGGGGTACCTACAATGAGCAGTTCTTC | CASSSRGARGTYNEQFF
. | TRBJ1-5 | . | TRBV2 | TGTGCCAGCAGCAGACGGAGGGTCAATAGCAATCAGCCCCAGCATTTT | CASSRRRVNSNQPQHF
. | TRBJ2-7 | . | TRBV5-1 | TGCGCCAGCAGCCCGGGGGGCGGGACAGGAACTGTGAACGAGCAGTACTTC | CASSPGGGTGTVNEQYF
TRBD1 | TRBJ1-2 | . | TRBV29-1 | TGCAGCGTTACAGGGGGCGGCTGGGGGGATGGCTACACCTTC | CSVTGGGWGDGYTF
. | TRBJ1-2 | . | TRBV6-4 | TGTGCCAGCAGTGACTCTCCGGGGGGTGGCTACACCTTC | CASSDSPGGGYTF
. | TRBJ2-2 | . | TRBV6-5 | TGTGCCAGCAGTTACTCTCCCGCTCCCGGCACCGGGGAGCTGTTTTTT | CASSYSPAPGTGELFF
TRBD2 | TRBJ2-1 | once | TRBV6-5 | TGTGCCAGCAGCTCCGGGACTAGCGAGGACAATGAGCAGTTCTTC | CASSSGTSEDNEQFF
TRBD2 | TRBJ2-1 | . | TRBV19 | TGTGCCAGTAGTCCTCCTACTAGCGGGGTTTACAATGAGCAGTTCTTC | CASSPPTSGVYNEQFF
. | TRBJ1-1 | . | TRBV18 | TGTGCCAGCTCACCAGAACAAATGAACACTGAAGCTTTCTTT | CASSPEQMNTEAFF
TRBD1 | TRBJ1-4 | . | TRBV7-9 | TGTGCCAGCAGCTTAGCCGACAGGGGGAATGAAAAACTGTTTTTT | CASSLADRGNEKLFF
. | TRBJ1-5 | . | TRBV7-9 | TGTGCCAGCAGCTCGGGGGTTCAGCCCCAGCATTTT | CASSSGVQPQHF
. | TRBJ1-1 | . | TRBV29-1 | TGCAGCGCCAGCACCCCGGGAGTACGGGCTTTCTTT | CSASTPGVRAFF
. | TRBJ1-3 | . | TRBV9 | TGTGCCAGCAGCGTAGCAGGGGATGCTGGAAACACCATATATTTT | CASSVAGDAGNTIYF
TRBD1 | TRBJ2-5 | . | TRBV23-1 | TGCGCCAACGGGGACAGGGGGCAAGAGACCCAGTACTTC | CANGDRGQETQYF
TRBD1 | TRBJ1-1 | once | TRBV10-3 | TGTGCCATCAGTGGAAACCGGGACAGGGGGTGGAACACTGAAGCTTTCTTT | CAISGNRDRGWNTEAFF
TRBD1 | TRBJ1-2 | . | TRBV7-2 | TGTGCCAGCAGCTTAGACGGACAGGGCCCCCTCTATGGCTACACCTTC | CASSLDGQGPLYGYTF
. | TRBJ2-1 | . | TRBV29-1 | TGCAGCGTGAGCCGGGACACCCACCCCAATGAGCAGTTCTTC | CSVSRDTHPNEQFF
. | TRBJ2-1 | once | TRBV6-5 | TGTGCCAGCAGAGTGAGGGAAGGATTCTTC | CASRVREGFF
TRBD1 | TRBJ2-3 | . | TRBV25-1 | TGTGCCAGCAGTGAAGTGGGACAGGGTGAGGTTACGCAGTATTTT | CASSEVGQGEVTQYF
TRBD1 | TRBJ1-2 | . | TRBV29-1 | TGCAGCGTTAGTGGACAGGGGTCTAACTATGGCTACACCTTC | CSVSGQGSNYGYTF
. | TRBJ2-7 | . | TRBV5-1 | TGCGCCAGCAGCTGGGGGACTGCCCCCTACGAGCAGTACTTC | CASSWGTAPYEQYF
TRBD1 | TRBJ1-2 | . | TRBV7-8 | TGTGCCAGCAGCTACTCCGGGACAGGGGGCGCTACCTATGGCTACACCTTC | CASSYSGTGGATYGYTF
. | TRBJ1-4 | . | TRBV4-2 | TGTGCCAGCAGCCCGCTCCGTGGGTCAGGGGAGTTTATTGATGAAAAACTGTTTTTT | CASSPLRGSGEFIDEKLFF
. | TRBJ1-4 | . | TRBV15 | TGTGCCACCTGGCGGTCTAGAAAACTGTTTTTT | CATWRSRKLFF
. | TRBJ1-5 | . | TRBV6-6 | TGTGCCAGCAGTTACAGGGGCTCCAGCAATCAGCCCCAGCATTTT | CASSYRGSSNQPQHF
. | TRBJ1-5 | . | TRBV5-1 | TGCGCCAGCAGTTCTGAGGGCCATCAGCCCCAGCATTTT | CASSSEGHQPQHF
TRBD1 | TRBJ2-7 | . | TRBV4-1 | TGCGCCAGCAGCCAACTTACCCGGGACAGGGGGTACGAGCAGTACTTC | CASSQLTRDRGYEQYF
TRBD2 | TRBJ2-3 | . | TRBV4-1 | TGCGCCAGCAGGCTAACTAGCGGGAGGGCCCCGGATACGCAGTATTTT | CASRLTSGRAPDTQYF
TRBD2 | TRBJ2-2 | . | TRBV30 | TGTGCCTGGAGTACCCGACTAGCGGGGGGTCCGAACACCGGGGAGCTGTTTTTT | CAWSTRLAGGPNTGELFF
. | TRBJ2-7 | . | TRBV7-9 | TGTGCCAGCAGCCCAACTGACCGGCGGGACTACGAGCAGTACTTC | CASSPTDRRDYEQYF
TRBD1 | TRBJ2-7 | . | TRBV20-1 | TGCAGTGCCGGGACAGCCTACGAGCAGTACTTC | CSAGTAYEQYF
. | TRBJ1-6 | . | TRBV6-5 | TGTGCCTGCCGGAACTCAGCGTTTAATTCACCCCTCCACTTT | CACRNSAFNSPLHF
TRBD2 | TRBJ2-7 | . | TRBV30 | TGTGCCTGGCGGGGGGGGACCTACGAGCAGTACTTC | CAWRGGTYEQYF
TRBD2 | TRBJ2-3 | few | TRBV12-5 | TGTGCTAGCGGGGGGGCCCCTTCCACAGATACGCAGTATTTT | CASGGAPSTDTQYF
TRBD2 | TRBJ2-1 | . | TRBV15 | TGTGCCACCGCACTAGCGAGAGTCTACAATGAGCAGTTCTTC | CATALARVYNEQFF
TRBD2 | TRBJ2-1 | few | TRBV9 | TGTGCCAGCAGAAGGGGACTAGCGGGGAGGGATGAGCAGTTCTTC | CASRRGLAGRDEQFF
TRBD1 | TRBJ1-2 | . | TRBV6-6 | TGTGCCAGCAGTTACACCTCAGGGGGCGACGGCTACACCTTC | CASSYTSGGDGYTF
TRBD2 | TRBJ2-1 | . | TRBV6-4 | TGTGCCAGCAGGCTGACTAGCGGGGGGTCCAATGAGCAGTTCTTC | CASRLTSGGSNEQFF
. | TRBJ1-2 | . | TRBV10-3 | TGTGCCATCAGTGAGTCTCGGGGGAAAGAGGACTATGGCTACACCTTC | CAISESRGKEDYGYTF
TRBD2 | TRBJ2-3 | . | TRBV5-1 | TGCGCCAGCAGCTATGGACTTAGCGGGGGCTTACTCCGCGGGGATACGCAGTATTTT | CASSYGLSGGLLRGDTQYF
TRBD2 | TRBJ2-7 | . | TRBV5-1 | TGCGCCAGCAGCTCCGCCCGGGGGACCCGTGGGACTAGCCGCACCGAGCAGTACTTC | CASSSARGTRGTSRTEQYF
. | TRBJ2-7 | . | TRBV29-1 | TGCAGCGTTGCCCTGGGAGGGGGGGAGGACTACGAGCAGTACTTC | CSVALGGGEDYEQYF
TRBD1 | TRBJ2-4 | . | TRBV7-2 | TGTGCCAGCAGCTTAGCGGCAGGGGGACAGGGGGCCGGGGGCATTCAGTACTTC | CASSLAAGGQGAGGIQYF
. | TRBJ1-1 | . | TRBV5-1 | TGCGCCAGCAGCTTGGCTAGGACAACGAACACTGAAGCTTTCTTT | CASSLARTTNTEAFF
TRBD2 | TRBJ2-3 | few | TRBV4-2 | TGTGCCAGCAGCCAAGATGGGACTAGCCCGGCAGATACGCAGTATTTT | CASSQDGTSPADTQYF
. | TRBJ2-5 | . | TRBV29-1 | TGCAGCGGTGCTCAGGGGAAAGAGACCCAGTACTTC | CSGAQGKETQYF
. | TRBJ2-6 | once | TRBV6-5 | TGTGCCAGCTGGGGTGGGGGGTCTGGGGCCAACGTCCTGACTTTC | CASWGGGSGANVLTF
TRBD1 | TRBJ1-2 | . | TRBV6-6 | TGTGCCAGCAGTTACAGGGACAGGGGGGCCAACTATGGCTACACCTTC | CASSYRDRGANYGYTF
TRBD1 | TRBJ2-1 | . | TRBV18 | TGTGCCAGCTCACCCGGACAGGGCTCCTACAATGAGCAGTTCTTC | CASSPGQGSYNEQFF
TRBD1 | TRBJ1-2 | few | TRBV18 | TGTGCCAGCTCACCAACCGACAGGGGGCCTGGCTACACCTTC | CASSPTDRGPGYTF
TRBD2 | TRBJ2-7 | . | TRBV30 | TGTGCCTGGAGGCTAGCGGGAGGCTACGAGCAGTACTTC | CAWRLAGGYEQYF
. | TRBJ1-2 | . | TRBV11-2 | TGTGCCAGCAGCTTAGAGGGGGCGCTTCTCTATGGCTACACCTTC | CASSLEGALLYGYTF
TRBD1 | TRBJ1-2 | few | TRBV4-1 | TGCGCCAGCAGCCCGTGGACAGGAAAGGACTATGGCTACACCTTC | CASSPWTGKDYGYTF
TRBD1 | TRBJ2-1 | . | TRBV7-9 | TGTGCCAGCAGCTTAGTCTGGGGACAGGGTCACGAGCAGTTCTTC | CASSLVWGQGHEQFF
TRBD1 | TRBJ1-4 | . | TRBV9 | TGTGCCAGCAGCGTAGGAAAGGGCCAGACAGGGGGTGTTTCGAATGAAAAACTGTTTTTT | CASSVGKGQTGGVSNEKLFF
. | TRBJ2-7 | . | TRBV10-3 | TGTGCCATCAGTGGGGAGAGCTCCTACGAGCAGTACTTC | CAISGESSYEQYF